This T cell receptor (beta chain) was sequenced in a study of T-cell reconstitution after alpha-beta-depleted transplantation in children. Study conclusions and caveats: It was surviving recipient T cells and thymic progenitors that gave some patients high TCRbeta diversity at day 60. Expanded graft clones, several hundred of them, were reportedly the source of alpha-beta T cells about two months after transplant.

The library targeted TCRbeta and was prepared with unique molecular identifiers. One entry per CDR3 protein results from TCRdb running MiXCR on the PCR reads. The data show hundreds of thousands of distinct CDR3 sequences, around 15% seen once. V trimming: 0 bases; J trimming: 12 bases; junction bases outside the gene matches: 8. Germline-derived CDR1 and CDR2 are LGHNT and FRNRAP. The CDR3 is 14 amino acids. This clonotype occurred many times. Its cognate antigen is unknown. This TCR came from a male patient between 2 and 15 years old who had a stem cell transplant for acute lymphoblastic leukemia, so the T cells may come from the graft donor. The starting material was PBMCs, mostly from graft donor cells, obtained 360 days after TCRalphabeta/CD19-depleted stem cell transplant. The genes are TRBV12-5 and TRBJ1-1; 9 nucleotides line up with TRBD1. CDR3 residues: CASGLVGGDRETFF. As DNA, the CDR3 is TGTGCTAGTGGTTTGGTAGGAGGGGACAGGGAGACTTTCTTT. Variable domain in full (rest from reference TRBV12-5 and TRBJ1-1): DARVTQTPRHKVTEMGQEVTMRCQPILGHNTVFWYRQTMMQGLELLAYFRNRAPLDDSGMPKDRFSAEMPDATLATLKIQPSEPRDSAVYFCASGLVGGDRETFFGQGTRLTVV.